The 28 T cell receptor beta chains listed next were all sequenced from one sample in a study of blood T cell repertoires in COVID-19. Generated by immunoSEQ multiplex PCR, the TCRdb table keeps only in-frame clones and is missing some. The repertoire holds 360,000 or so clones, roughly four fifths seen once, with 5.1% in the top ten. Source material: PBMCs or T cells enriched from blood (not recorded which). The receptors originated from a woman between 50 and 59 years old who had recovered from COVID-19.

The rearrangement joins TRBV27 to TRBJ1-2; D is uncertain. V was pared by 5 bases and J by 5 bases, with 12 bases between. The V gene's germline CDR1 is MNHEY and CDR2 SMNVEV (reference sequence). The CDR3 length is 13 residues. The CDR3 loop reads CASSPTHRYGYTF. The CDR3 DNA reads as TGTGCCAGCAGTCCTACCCATCGGTATGGCTACACCTTC.

The chain carries TRBV7-5 and TRBJ1-1. TRBV7-5 is assigned pseudogene status. The CDR3 is 11 amino acids. The CDR3 DNA reads as TGTGTCAAATCACGAGGCCGAGAAGCTTTCTTT. It specifies CVKSRGREAFF.

V is TRBV19 and J is TRBJ1-5; D is undetermined. Germline V lookup: CDR1 LNHDA, CDR2 SQIVND (reference sequence). Trimming shortened V by 4 bases and J by 9 bases, and 19 bases separated the two germline ends. CDR3 length: 15 amino acids. CDR3 sequence (DNA): TGTGCCAGTAGTAAGGGCTGGACGAGCGGGTTGCCCCAGCATTTT. Amino acid sequence: CASSKGWTSGLPQHF.

V usage is TRBV5-6 and J usage is TRBJ2-7; 8 bases match TRBD2. Trimming removed 0 bases from V and 4 bases from J; junction bases left unmatched: 9. Germline CDR1 reads SGHDT; CDR2 reads YYEEEE. This CDR3 has 16 residues. The CDR3 nucleotides are TGTGCCAGCAGCTTGGCCACGGGGGGGGCAGCGTACGAGCAGTACTTC. Its protein product is CASSLATGGAAYEQYF.

The chain couples TRBV6-2 or TRBV6-3 to TRBJ1-1; D remains unclear. CDR1 and CDR2 (germline): MNHEY, SVGEGT. The length of the CDR3 is 13 residues. V gave up 2 bases and J gave up 5 bases, with 9 bases separating them. The CDR3 here is CASSYLGNTEAFF. The CDR3 DNA is TGTGCCAGCAGTTACCTCGGTAATACTGAAGCTTTCTTT.

With regard to this clone: Other DNA sequences of this sample code for an identical CDR3. The chain joins TRBV18 to TRBJ1-2; the D gene is possibly TRBD1 (5 bases). Trimming took 3 bases from V and 1 from J, leaving 6 bases between them. The V gene's germline CDR1 is KGHSH and CDR2 LQKENI. This CDR3 is built from 13 residues. The CDR3 is CASSPGGNYGYTF. In DNA, the CDR3 is TGTGCCAGCTCACCGGGGGGTAACTATGGCTACACCTTC.

J is TRBJ2-3 and V is TRBV29-1; tentative D call: TRBD2 (5 bases). The CDR3 sequence is 15 residues long. V was clipped by 5 bases and J by 0 bases, with 15 bases between them. Looked up from germline, CDR1 is SQVTM and CDR2 is ANQGSEA. The CDR3 is CSVRTGNPSTDTQYF. The CDR3, as DNA: TGCAGCGTTAGGACGGGAAACCCTAGCACAGATACGCAGTATTTT.

The rearrangement links TRBV5-4 to TRBJ1-2, with 9 bases aligning to TRBD1. The CDR3 sequence is 13 residues long. Germline CDR1 is SGHNT and CDR2 is YYREEE (reference sequence). The V gene end was trimmed by 4 bases and the J gene end by 8 bases; junction bases not matched to a gene: 6. The CDR3: CASSQDRGWGYTF. The CDR3 nucleotides are TGTGCCAGCAGCCAGGACAGGGGTTGGGGCTACACCTTC. Based on the CDR3 plus reference TRBV5-4 and TRBJ1-2, the full variable domain is ETGVTQSPTHLIKTRGQQVTLRCSSQSGHNTVSWYQQALGQGPQFIFQYYREEENGRGNFPPRFSGLQFPNYSSELNVNALELDDSALYLCASSQDRGWGYTFGSGTRLTVV.

This clone has just one count. The chain has TRBV6-2 or TRBV6-3 and TRBJ2-7; tentative D call: TRBD1 (5 bases). Trimming stripped 6 bases from V and 4 bases from J, with 7 bases between. CDR1 is MNHEY and CDR2 is SVGEGT in the germline V gene. The CDR3 runs to 11 residues. This CDR3 is CASSTGYEQYF. The DNA of the CDR3 is TGTGCCAGCAGCACAGGTTACGAGCAGTACTTC.

The chain joins TRBV10-3 to TRBJ1-2; 12 nucleotides agree with TRBD1. Germline CDR1 reads ENHRY; CDR2 reads SYGVKD. The trim removed 4 bases at V and 10 bases at J, leaving 4 bases unmatched. The CDR3 sequence is 13 residues long. The CDR3 DNA follows: TGTGCCATCAGTGTTGGGACAGGGGGCGACTACACCTTC. Translating gives CAISVGTGGDYTF.

Written as DNA, the CDR3 is TGTGCCAGCAGCTTAACAGGGTTTGGGAACACTGAAGCTTTCTTT. Encoded protein: CASSLTGFGNTEAFF. The chain combines TRBV7-2 with TRBJ1-1; possible D gene TRBD1, 6 bases. Looked up from germline, CDR1 is SGHTA and CDR2 is FQGNSA. V dropped 2 bases and J dropped 1 base, with 11 bases sitting between them. This CDR3 spans 15 amino acids.

J is TRBJ1-1 and V is TRBV6-5, with D uncertain. The germline V and J ends were trimmed by 6 bases and 1 base, with 15 bases remaining between them. Germline V gene data show CDR1 as MNHEY and CDR2 as SVGAGI. The CDR3 contains 15 residues. The CDR3 bases are TGTGCCAGCAGGGAGGTAGCTGTTGCGAACACTGAAGCTTTCTTT. Amino acid sequence: CASREVAVANTEAFF.

This clone was recorded only once. The CDR3 spells CASSLMTSSSYEQYF. The CDR3 coding sequence is TGTGCCAGCAGCCTTATGACATCCAGCTCCTACGAGCAGTACTTC. This sequence joins TRBV7-8 and TRBJ2-7; D gene uncertain. Germline V gene lookup returns CDR1 SGHVS and CDR2 FQNEAQ. This CDR3 region has 15 residues. V was shortened by 5 bases and J by 0 bases, with 14 bases between the two germline ends.

The J gene is TRBJ2-5, the V gene TRBV6-5; 8 bases are a match to TRBD2. CDR3 length: 14 amino acids. Germline CDR1 reads MNHEY; CDR2 reads SVGAGI. After removal of 6 bases from V and 5 bases from J, the junction contained 8 bases not matched to a gene. CDR3 loop: CASSPDWTSETQYF. The DNA for the CDR3 is TGTGCCAGCAGCCCAGACTGGACTAGCGAGACCCAGTACTTC.

The genes are TRBV19 and TRBJ2-5; D is undetermined. The CDR3 is 14 residues long. The V gene lost 5 bases and the J gene lost 5 bases, with 15 bases spanning the gap. The germline V gene encodes CDR1 LNHDA and CDR2 SQIVND (reference sequence). The CDR3 DNA is TGTGCCAGTAGTGCCCGTCCCCCCCGGGAGACCCAGTACTTC. The encoded protein is CASSARPPRETQYF.

This rearrangement joins TRBV7-9 to TRBJ1-3; D gene unclear. In germline, CDR1 is SEHNR, CDR2 FQNEAQ (reference sequence). The CDR3 runs 14 residues. V was pared by 3 bases and J by 0 bases, with 6 bases between. The CDR3: CASSFFVSGNTIYF. DNA for the CDR3: TGTGCCAGCAGCTTCTTCGTCTCTGGAAACACCATATATTTT.

The V gene is TRBV27, the J gene TRBJ1-2; 10 bases agree with TRBD1. The CDR3 sequence is 18 residues long. Looked up from germline, CDR1 is MNHEY and CDR2 is SMNVEV (reference sequence). V dropped 1 base and J dropped 0; count of bases not matched to a gene: 8. CDR3 region: CASSLFPGQGTSNYGYTF. As DNA, the CDR3 is TGTGCCAGCAGTTTATTCCCGGGACAGGGGACTTCTAACTATGGCTACACCTTC.

V and J are TRBV5-3 and TRBJ2-1, with 7 bases matching TRBD2. TRBV5-3 is designated an ORF whose function remains uncertain. After removal of 0 bases from V and 1 base from J, the junction contained 4 bases not matched to a gene. The CDR3 totals 16 residues. The CDR3, as DNA: TGTGCCAGAAGCTTGGGACTAGCTCAGTCCTACAATGAGCAGTTCTTC. It specifies CARSLGLAQSYNEQFF.

This rearrangement joins TRBV19 to TRBJ2-5, with 8 nucleotides matching TRBD2. The CDR3 spans 14 residues. The ends lost 5 bases at V and 4 bases at J; junction bases unmatched: 6. Germline loops: CDR1 LNHDA, CDR2 SQIVND (reference sequence). CDR3 residues: CASSFGLAGETQYF. CDR3 in DNA: TGTGCCAGTAGTTTCGGACTAGCAGGAGAGACCCAGTACTTC.

The J gene is TRBJ1-2, the V gene TRBV19; a possible D gene is TRBD1 (5 bases). V gave up 6 bases and J gave up 3 bases, with 17 bases separating them. Per the germline V gene, CDR1 is LNHDA and CDR2 is SQIVND (reference sequence). The length of the CDR3 is 15 residues. The CDR3 sequence: CASSFFGGSYYGYTF. The CDR3, as DNA: TGTGCCAGTAGCTTCTTCGGGGGAAGTTACTATGGCTACACCTTC.

The chain carries TRBV25-1 and TRBJ1-2; D gene uncertain. V was trimmed by 8 bases and J by 3 bases, leaving 16 bases between them. The CDR3 spans 14 residues. CDR1 and CDR2 from the germline V gene are MGHDK and SYGVNS. Here the CDR3 DNA reads TGTGCCAGCGACCCGGGAGGCACACACTATGGCTACACCTTC. Residues: CASDPGGTHYGYTF.

The V and J genes are TRBV6-5 and TRBJ2-5; 10 bases match TRBD1. The CDR3 runs to 14 residues. Germline CDR1 reads MNHEY; CDR2 reads SVGAGI. The V and J ends lost 10 bases and 2 bases, in that order; junction bases with no gene match: 7. CDR3 amino acids: CATKAGQGQETQYF. The CDR3 nucleotides are TGTGCCACTAAGGCGGGACAGGGGCAAGAGACCCAGTACTTC.

J is TRBJ2-7 and V is TRBV5-1, with TRBD1 identical over 11 bases. The CDR3 loop spans 14 amino acids. Germline V CDR1 and CDR2: SGHRS, YFSETQ. The junction had 2 bases not matched to a gene; V was cut back by 4 bases and J by 2 bases. The CDR3 protein is CASSMGQGAYEQYF. Here the CDR3 DNA reads TGCGCCAGCAGCATGGGACAGGGGGCCTACGAGCAGTACTTC.

The CDR3 nucleotides are TGTGCCAGCATTCAAGCGATGGTGGTCACTGAAGCTTTCTTT. The encoded protein is CASIQAMVVTEAFF. V gene TRBV3-1 (or the pseudogene TRBV3-2) combines with J gene TRBJ1-1; D is undetermined. Trimming left V 7 bases short and J 4 bases short, with 16 bases between. Germline V gene sequence: CDR1 LGHDT, CDR2 YNNKEL (reference sequence). This CDR3 comprises 14 residues.

The chain links TRBV18 to TRBJ1-1; TRBD1 aligns across 8 bases. The CDR3 has 12 amino acids. V dropped 5 bases and J dropped 7; count of bases not matched to a gene: 3. Germline CDR1 and CDR2: KGHSH and LQKENI. The CDR3 loop is CASSVTGGEAFF. The CDR3 DNA sequence: TGTGCCAGCTCAGTCACAGGGGGTGAAGCTTTCTTT.

This sequence joins TRBV28 and TRBJ1-2, with 10 positions matching TRBD1. This CDR3 has 15 amino acids. Germline-derived CDR1 and CDR2 are MDHEN and SYDVKM. J gave up 3 bases and V 5 bases, and 6 bases lay outside the gene matches. This CDR3 is CASSASGTGDYGYTF. CDR3 sequence (DNA): TGTGCCAGCAGTGCGTCGGGGACAGGGGACTATGGCTACACCTTC.

This chain uses TRBV9 with TRBJ2-3; D call uncertain. Per germline, CDR1 SGDLS and CDR2 YYNGEE. The V end lost 7 bases, the J end lost 6 bases, and 6 bases lay between the germline ends. CDR3 length: 10 residues. CDR3 in DNA: TGTGCCAGCGCCGGGGATACGCAGTATTTT. It encodes CASAGDTQYF.

V gene TRBV6-5 combines with J gene TRBJ2-7; D possibly corresponds to TRBD1 (6 bases). Germline loops: CDR1 MNHEY, CDR2 SVGAGI. CDR3 size: 15 residues. V was clipped by 6 bases and J by 3 bases, with 18 bases between them. The CDR3 nucleotides are TGTGCCAGCAGGGGAAGACAGGCCCCCGACTACGAGCAGTACTTC. Protein product: CASRGRQAPDYEQYF.